One and the same sample provided the 21 T cell receptor beta chains below, sequenced in a study of OX40 agonist ivuxolimab in advanced cancers. Repertoires were generated with immunoSEQ multiplex PCR, while TCRdb's copy carries only in-frame clones and drops some. Counted here are over 55,000 clones, 70% to 90% occurring once; the ten biggest clones make up about 7.9%. Sequencing used CD4+ or CD8+ T cells sorted from blood, obtained in a trial of the OX40 agonist ivuxolimab. The source of these receptors is an adult with an advanced solid tumor such as melanoma, head and neck, liver or kidney cancer.

Concerning this clone: The sample has other DNA sequences that encode this CDR3 too. The rearrangement links TRBV9 to TRBJ2-3; D is perhaps TRBD1 (6 bases). Trimming stripped 4 bases from V and 0 bases from J, with 12 bases between. This CDR3 region has 15 residues. The germline V gene has CDR1 SGDLS and CDR2 YYNGEE. The chain's CDR3 is CASSPRGSSTDTQYF. The CDR3 DNA reads as TGTGCCAGCAGCCCCAGGGGCAGTAGCACAGATACGCAGTATTTT.

This clone was detected only a few times. V and J are TRBV6-1 and TRBJ2-7; D gene unclear. Germline assignment: CDR1 MNHNS and CDR2 SASEGT. The CDR3 runs 13 residues. Deletions cut 6 bases from V and 6 bases from J, with 15 bases between. Here the CDR3 reads CASSVTSAFEQYV. The CDR3 nucleotides are TGTGCCAGCAGCGTAACAAGCGCGTTCGAGCAGTACGTC.

The gene calls are TRBV27 and TRBJ2-5; 12 bases fit TRBD2. CDR3 length equals 15 residues. Unmatched junction bases numbered 6, after V lost 5 bases and J lost 5 bases. The germline V gene has CDR1 MNHEY and CDR2 SMNVEV (reference sequence). The CDR3, as DNA: TGTGCCAGCAGTGGAGGACTAGCGGGGCTGGAGACCCAGTACTTC. Amino acid sequence: CASSGGLAGLETQYF.

V is TRBV5-4 and J is TRBJ2-3, with TRBD2 matching 13 bases. CDR1 is SGHNT and CDR2 is YYREEE in the germline V gene (reference sequence). CDR3 length equals 17 residues. V lost 0 bases and J lost 14; bases outside the gene matches: 15. CDR3 sequence (DNA): TGTGCCAGCAGCTTGGCCGGATCGACTAGCGGGAGGCGTCCTGTGTATTTT. It translates to CASSLAGSTSGRRPVYF.

The chain recombines TRBV7-9 with TRBJ2-1; 14 nucleotides match TRBD2. Looked up from germline, CDR1 is SEHNR and CDR2 is FQNEAQ (reference sequence). J lost 6 bases, V lost 3 bases, and 7 bases had no gene match. The CDR3 is 17 residues long. The CDR3 reads CASSFSQGLAGVNEQFF. The CDR3 DNA reads as TGTGCCAGCAGCTTCTCCCAGGGACTAGCGGGAGTCAATGAGCAGTTCTTC.

This chain connects TRBV6-5 to TRBJ2-3; D is uncertain. In germline, CDR1 is MNHEY, CDR2 SVGAGI. This CDR3 has 16 residues. V was trimmed by 0 bases and J by 2 bases, leaving 12 bases between them. CDR3 residues: CASSYSLGMTTDTQYF. In DNA form, the CDR3 reads TGTGCCAGCAGTTACTCACTGGGAATGACCACAGATACGCAGTATTTT.

The J gene is TRBJ2-7, the V gene TRBV29-1, with 9 bases lining up with TRBD1. The CDR3 is 18 residues long. The V and J ends lost 6 bases and 0 bases, in that order; junction bases with no gene match: 18. Germline V gene sequence: CDR1 SQVTM, CDR2 ANQGSEA. For the CDR3, the DNA is TGCAGCGTCATCGCCGGGACAGGGAAGTTGGTGGACTCCTACGAGCAGTACTTC. Its translation is CSVIAGTGKLVDSYEQYF.

The chain has TRBV7-8 and TRBJ2-7; 7 bases are shared with TRBD1. The V and J ends lost 5 bases and 1 base, in that order; junction bases with no gene match: 5. This CDR3 region has 14 residues. The V gene's germline CDR1 is SGHVS and CDR2 FQNEAQ. In nucleotides, the CDR3 is TGTGCCAGCAGCCCCACGGGACAGTCCTACGAGCAGTACTTC. As protein: CASSPTGQSYEQYF.

This clone has only a few counts. The chain uses TRBV29-1 and TRBJ2-5; D uncertain. The CDR3 length is 12 residues. V was trimmed by 4 bases and J by 5 bases, leaving 11 bases between them. Germline V lookup: CDR1 SQVTM, CDR2 ANQGSEA. The CDR3 loop is CSVGHTLETQYF. The CDR3 nucleotides are TGCAGCGTTGGACATACGCTGGAGACCCAGTACTTC.

The chain is built from TRBV10-3 and TRBJ2-5; TRBD1 aligns across 10 bases. Germline V gives CDR1 ENHRY, CDR2 SYGVKD. The CDR3 runs 14 residues. After removal of 6 bases from V and 1 base from J, the junction contained 2 bases not matched to a gene. The CDR3: CAISDRGLQETQYF. In nucleotides, the CDR3 is TGTGCCATCAGCGACAGGGGGCTCCAAGAGACCCAGTACTTC.

This rearrangement joins TRBV28 to TRBJ1-1; 10 bases match TRBD1. CDR1 and CDR2 (germline): MDHEN, SYDVKM. The CDR3 sequence is 19 residues long. The trim removed 1 base at V and 0 bases at J, leaving 11 bases unmatched. DNA of the CDR3: TGTGCCAGCAGTTTATTTCGCCGGGACAGGGGTTCTATGAACACTGAAGCTTTCTTT. Translation: CASSLFRRDRGSMNTEAFF.

The chain employs TRBV5-4 and TRBJ1-1; 12 bases map to TRBD1. CDR1 and CDR2 (germline): SGHNT, YYREEE (reference sequence). The CDR3 is 14 amino acids. Losses at the gene ends were 3 bases for V and 11 bases for J; bases not matched to a gene: 8. The CDR3 bases are TGTGCCAGCAGCTATAGTGGGACAGGGGGCTCGGCTTTCTTT. Encoded protein: CASSYSGTGGSAFF.

This clone is a singleton in its sample. This chain uses TRBV2 with TRBJ1-4, with TRBD1 matching over 10 bases. Trimming at V came to 8 bases and at J to 11 bases, leaving 8 bases not matched to a gene. This CDR3 comprises 13 residues. Germline V gene lookup returns CDR1 SNHLY and CDR2 FYNNEI. The CDR3: CASVDRGPKKLFF. For the CDR3, the DNA is TGTGCCAGCGTTGACAGGGGGCCTAAGAAACTGTTTTTT.

The rearrangement uses TRBV6-5 and TRBJ1-2, with 7 positions matching TRBD1. The CDR3 spans 13 residues. Germline CDR1 MNHEY, CDR2 SVGAGI. Trimming took 7 bases from V and 0 from J; bases not matched to a gene: 2. Written as DNA, the CDR3 is TGTGCCAGCAAACAGGGGACTAACTATGGCTACACCTTC. It translates to CASKQGTNYGYTF.

V usage is TRBV14 and J usage is TRBJ1-4; D is ambiguous. V was shortened by 4 bases and J by 2 bases, with 8 bases between the two germline ends. CDR1 and CDR2 (germline): SGHDN, FVKESK. CDR3 length: 14 amino acids. CDR3 in amino acids: CASSPTRTNEKLFF. The CDR3 DNA follows: TGTGCCAGCAGCCCAACAAGGACTAATGAAAAACTGTTTTTT.

The chain employs TRBV7-8 and TRBJ2-1, with 10 bases aligning to TRBD2. V was pared by 5 bases and J by 1 base, with 8 bases of the junction left unmatched. CDR3 length: 17 residues. Germline lookup yields CDR1 SGHVS and CDR2 FQNEAQ. The CDR3 nucleotides read TGTGCCAGCAGCCCGCAGAGGGGACTAGCGTCCTACAATGAGCAGTTCTTC. As protein: CASSPQRGLASYNEQFF. Supplemented by reference TRBV7-8 and TRBJ2-1, the full variable domain reads GAGVSQSPRYKVAKRGQDVALRCDPISGHVSLFWYQQALGQGPEFLTYFQNEAQLDKSGLPSDRFFAERPEGSVSTLKIQRTQQEDSAVYLCASSPQRGLASYNEQFFGPGTRLTVL.

Within the sample, this clone is medium-sized. Other DNA sequences in the sample encode the same CDR3. The chain recombines TRBV30 with TRBJ2-7; D uncertain. The CDR3 consists of 12 residues. The germline gives CDR1 GTSNPN, CDR2 SVGIG (reference sequence). V lost 2 bases, J lost 3 bases, and 8 bases lay in between. CDR3 amino acids: CAWSPTSYEQYF. In nucleotides, the CDR3 is TGTGCCTGGAGTCCAACAAGCTACGAGCAGTACTTC.

J is TRBJ2-5 and V is TRBV7-9; 8 nucleotides line up with TRBD1. The J call may be mistaken, given a closer DNA end match to TRBJ2-7. Germline-derived CDR1 and CDR2 are SEHNR and FQNEAQ (reference sequence). CDR3 size: 14 residues. Here the CDR3 DNA reads TGTGCCAGCAGCCCCGGACAGGGAACCTACGAGCAGTACTTC. Encoded protein: CASSPGQGTYEQYF.

This chain links TRBV7-6 with TRBJ2-1; D possibly corresponds to TRBD1 (5 bases). Germline values: CDR1 SGHVS, CDR2 FNYEAQ. The CDR3 spans 13 residues. The V and J ends lost 6 bases and 4 bases respectively, with 10 bases between them. The CDR3 coding sequence is TGTGCCAGCAGACCGACAGTATACAATGAGCAGTTCTTC. Its translation: CASRPTVYNEQFF.

The rearrangement links TRBV2 to TRBJ2-3; D remains ambiguous. V dropped 3 bases and J dropped 6 bases, with 13 bases sitting between them. The CDR3 extends over 14 amino acids. The germline CDR1 and CDR2 sequences are SNHLY and FYNNEI. The CDR3 DNA reads as TGTGCCAGCAGTGATTTGACGGGTGTGGATACGCAGTATTTT. This sequence encodes CASSDLTGVDTQYF.

This chain connects TRBV5-1 to TRBJ2-7, with 13 bases aligning to TRBD2. CDR1 is SGHRS, CDR2 YFSETQ, per germline. CDR3 length equals 16 residues. The V and J ends lost 2 bases and 5 bases, in that order; junction bases with no gene match: 7. CDR3 residues: CASSFGLAGVPHEQYF. The CDR3 region has the DNA TGCGCCAGCAGCTTCGGACTAGCGGGAGTTCCGCACGAGCAGTACTTC. Using reference TRBV5-1 and TRBJ2-7 for the parts outside the CDR3, the full variable domain is KAGVTQTPRYLIKTRGQQVTLSCSPISGHRSVSWYQQTPGQGLQFLFEYFSETQRNKGNFPGRFSGRQFSNSRSEMNVSTLELGDSALYLCASSFGLAGVPHEQYFGPGTRLTVT.